The 2 T cell receptor beta chains given below trace back to one sample, sequenced in a study of spatial heterogeneity in lung cancer (dated by TCRdb to about 2019). Receptor libraries were prepared by 5' RACE. Data came from a NextSeq 500. The raw public reads went through TCRdb reprocessing: fastp at Q25, MiXCR clone calling, in-frame beta chains kept. Entries that share a CDR3 protein sequence are merged under the most common genes and DNA. Recorded for this sample are about 7,900 distinct CDR3 sequences; around 4.6% of them occurred a single time. Together, the top ten hold approximately 31% of the sample. The time point tag for this specimen amounts to: sample taken at primary tumor resection. Without any cell sorting, TCR sequencing was performed on whole RNA extracted either from tumor and nontumor lung tissue or from cryopreserved PBMC samples. The sequencing used PBMCs, collected at surgery. The receptors originated from a male donor with early-stage non-small cell lung cancer.

For this clonotype: This may be a read error, as it is one base from a much larger clone. Little can be read into the size of this beta chain, an off-target read in a library designed for alpha chains. The J gene is TRBJ2-7, the V gene TRBV21-1. TRBV21-1 is a pseudogene. The CDR3 length is 11 residues. The CDR3 loop is CASVTSYGQYV. In DNA form, the CDR3 reads TGTGCCAGCGTGACATCATACGGGCAGTACGTC.

This clonotype was picked up many times. Since it is a stray read in a library aimed at alpha chains, this beta chain has a size that is not meaningful. V gene TRBV10-3 combines with J gene TRBJ1-1; 10 bases map to TRBD1. V shed 3 bases and J 1 base; nucleotides not matched to a gene: 2. The germline V gene encodes CDR1 ENHRY and CDR2 SYGVKD. This CDR3 comprises 15 residues. CDR3 DNA sequence: TGTGCCATCAGTGAAAGACAGGGGGCGAACACTGAAGCTTTCTTT. Its translation: CAISERQGANTEAFF.